These T cell receptor beta chains were read from a single sample in a study of shared clonotypes between healthy human individuals. Profiled with immunoSEQ multiplex PCR; TCRdb holds only in-frame clones, not every one. Of roughly 1,800,000 clones listed, approximately 95% were seen once; the top ten hold 0.9% to 1.5%. Source material: naive CD8+ T cells sorted from blood. All receptors derive from a young man in good health. Both conserved end residues are part of each CDR3. The D gene is left open where the match is weak. Clone size is given for some rows only: seen once, a few or many times, or a class if the clone is expanded.

J: TRBJ2-3; size: NA; D: TRBD2; V: TRBV5-4; CDR3: CASSLEPSGGFTDTQYF; DNA: TGTGCCAGCAGCTTGGAGCCTAGCGGGGGGTTTACAGATACGCAGTATTTT
J: TRBJ2-5; size: NA; D: NA; V: TRBV29-1; CDR3: CSVSRGSYMETQYF; DNA: TGCAGCGTCTCCCGCGGAAGCTACATGGAGACCCAGTACTTC
J: TRBJ2-3; size: NA; D: NA; V: TRBV18; CDR3: CASSPEVIAHESDTQYF; DNA: TGTGCCAGCTCACCCGAGGTAATAGCGCATGAATCAGATACGCAGTATTTT
J: TRBJ1-1; size: few; D: TRBD1; V: TRBV11-3; CDR3: CASSSRHTGDTEAFF; DNA: TGTGCCAGCAGCTCACGCCACACAGGGGACACTGAAGCTTTCTTT
J: TRBJ2-6; size: NA; D: NA; V: TRBV7-9; CDR3: CASSLWMAGRSGANVLTF; DNA: TGTGCCAGCAGCTTATGGATGGCGGGACGGTCTGGGGCCAACGTCCTGACTTTC
J: TRBJ2-3; size: NA; D: TRBD2; V: TRBV5-6; CDR3: CASSFLGRMDTQYF; DNA: TGTGCCAGCAGCTTTCTCGGGAGGATGGATACGCAGTATTTT
J: TRBJ1-1; size: NA; D: NA; V: TRBV5-7; CDR3: CASMEGLTEAFF; DNA: TGTGCCAGCATGGAGGGCTTGACTGAAGCTTTCTTT
J: TRBJ2-7; size: NA; D: NA; V: TRBV27; CDR3: CASSSLAGPEMYF; DNA: TGTGCCAGCAGTTCCCTCGCGGGTCCCGAGATGTACTTC
J: TRBJ1-1; size: few; D: TRBD1; V: TRBV13; CDR3: CASNEQGAIDTEAFF; DNA: TGTGCCAGCAACGAACAGGGGGCCATAGATACTGAAGCTTTCTTT
J: TRBJ2-7; size: NA; D: NA; V: TRBV9; CDR3: CASSLPNYEQYF; DNA: TGTGCCAGCAGCTTGCCTAACTACGAGCAGTACTTC
J: TRBJ1-2; size: NA; D: TRBD1; V: TRBV7-9; CDR3: CASSPDRGHYGYTF; DNA: TGTGCCAGCAGCCCAGACAGGGGCCACTATGGCTACACCTTC
J: TRBJ2-7; size: NA; D: NA; V: TRBV19; CDR3: CASSEVISYEQYF; DNA: TGTGCCAGTAGTGAGGTTATCTCCTACGAGCAGTACTTC
J: TRBJ1-1; size: NA; D: NA; V: TRBV7-2; CDR3: CASSSGVMNTEAFF; DNA: TGTGCCAGCAGCAGTGGGGTGATGAACACTGAAGCTTTCTTT
J: TRBJ1-3; size: NA; D: TRBD1; V: TRBV13; CDR3: CASSNQTGFSTGNTIYF; DNA: TGTGCCAGCAGCAACCAGACAGGGTTTAGTACTGGAAACACCATATATTTT
J: TRBJ1-2; size: NA; D: TRBD1; V: TRBV29-1; CDR3: CSVVWTGENYGYTF; DNA: TGCAGCGTTGTATGGACAGGGGAGAACTATGGCTACACCTTC
J: TRBJ2-7; size: NA; D: NA; V: TRBV28; CDR3: CASRPGSAVSFYEQYF; DNA: TGTGCCAGCAGACCCGGGAGTGCCGTTAGTTTCTACGAGCAGTACTTC
J: TRBJ1-6; size: NA; D: TRBD1; V: TRBV4-1; CDR3: CASSLLTGESPLHF; DNA: TGCGCCAGCAGCCTCCTGACAGGGGAATCACCCCTCCACTTT
J: TRBJ1-1; size: NA; D: NA; V: TRBV27; CDR3: CASSLTVPMNTEAFF; DNA: TGTGCCAGCAGTTTGACGGTACCTATGAACACTGAAGCTTTCTTT
J: TRBJ2-2; size: once; D: TRBD1; V: TRBV27; CDR3: CASQPGGNTGELFF; DNA: TGTGCCAGCCAGCCAGGGGGGAACACCGGGGAGCTGTTTTTT
J: TRBJ2-7; size: NA; D: NA; V: TRBV27; CDR3: CASSPGTAGGYEQYF; DNA: TGTGCCAGCAGCCCCGGGACAGCCGGGGGGTACGAGCAGTACTTC
J: TRBJ2-1; size: NA; D: TRBD1; V: TRBV7-9; CDR3: CASTGQGHVNEQFF; DNA: TGTGCCAGCACCGGACAGGGTCACGTTAATGAGCAGTTCTTC
J: TRBJ2-7; size: NA; D: NA; V: TRBV5-5; CDR3: CASSLEDDPYEQYF; DNA: TGTGCCAGCAGCTTGGAGGACGACCCCTACGAGCAGTACTTC
J: TRBJ2-7; size: NA; D: NA; V: TRBV15; CDR3: CATSRDRPGSYEQYF; DNA: TGTGCCACCAGCAGAGATCGGCCGGGTTCCTACGAGCAGTACTTC
J: TRBJ1-1; size: NA; D: TRBD1; V: TRBV12-5; CDR3: CASGLPNRGPEAFF; DNA: TGTGCTAGTGGTTTGCCGAACAGGGGCCCTGAAGCTTTCTTT
J: TRBJ2-7; size: once; D: TRBD2; V: TRBV6-5; CDR3: CASSPLAGDIYEQYF; DNA: TGTGCCAGCAGCCCACTAGCGGGAGACATCTACGAGCAGTACTTC
J: TRBJ2-1; size: NA; D: NA; V: TRBV13; CDR3: CASSLVGGDEQFF; DNA: TGTGCCAGCAGCTTAGTCGGGGGCGATGAGCAGTTCTTC
J: TRBJ2-2; size: NA; D: NA; V: TRBV4-3; CDR3: CASSPGGGNTGELFF; DNA: TGCGCCAGCAGCCCCGGTGGGGGGAACACCGGGGAGCTGTTTTTT
J: TRBJ2-2; size: NA; D: NA; V: TRBV5-6; CDR3: CASSLPTGELFF; DNA: TGTGCCAGCAGCTTGCCAACCGGGGAGCTGTTTTTT
J: TRBJ2-7; size: NA; D: NA; V: TRBV5-4; CDR3: CASSLGQLEQYF; DNA: TGTGCCAGCAGCCTTGGACAGTTGGAGCAGTACTTC
J: TRBJ2-7; size: once; D: NA; V: TRBV25-1; CDR3: CASSGASPSYEQYF; DNA: TGTGCCAGCAGTGGGGCGTCTCCCAGCTACGAGCAGTACTTC
J: TRBJ2-1; size: once; D: NA; V: TRBV12-5; CDR3: CASGLAETWRELDNEQFF; DNA: TGTGCTAGTGGTTTGGCCGAGACCTGGCGGGAACTCGACAATGAGCAGTTCTTC
J: TRBJ2-7; size: NA; D: NA; V: TRBV4-3; CDR3: CASSPFGAASYEQYF; DNA: TGCGCCAGCAGCCCCTTCGGGGCAGCCTCCTACGAGCAGTACTTC
J: TRBJ2-1; size: NA; D: NA; V: TRBV9; CDR3: CASSSNLRGTTGSYNEQFF; DNA: TGTGCCAGCAGCAGTAATCTACGGGGGACAACGGGATCTTACAATGAGCAGTTCTTC
J: TRBJ1-3; size: NA; D: NA; V: TRBV27; CDR3: CASSSPGEGDTIYF; DNA: TGTGCCAGCAGTTCCCCTGGCGAAGGAGACACCATATATTTT
J: TRBJ2-7; size: NA; D: TRBD1; V: TRBV27; CDR3: CASSLRPPGQGVYEQYF; DNA: TGTGCCAGCAGTTTGCGGCCGCCGGGACAGGGGGTTTACGAGCAGTACTTC
J: TRBJ1-2; size: NA; D: NA; V: TRBV5-4; CDR3: CASSEDRYYGYTF; DNA: TGTGCCAGCAGCGAGGACAGATACTATGGCTACACCTTC
J: TRBJ1-5; size: once; D: TRBD1; V: TRBV10-1; CDR3: CASRVDRPKGPQHF; DNA: TGCGCCAGCAGAGTGGACAGGCCTAAGGGGCCCCAGCATTTT
J: TRBJ1-2; size: NA; D: TRBD1; V: TRBV27; CDR3: CASSFPTGGDYGYTF; DNA: TGTGCCAGCAGTTTCCCGACAGGGGGCGACTATGGCTACACCTTC
J: TRBJ2-1; size: NA; D: TRBD1; V: TRBV7-2; CDR3: CASSSTGALYNEQFF; DNA: TGTGCCAGCAGCTCGACAGGGGCCCTATACAATGAGCAGTTCTTC
J: TRBJ2-2; size: once; D: TRBD1; V: TRBV29-1; CDR3: CSVGTGAGELFF; DNA: TGCAGCGTTGGAACAGGGGCCGGGGAGCTGTTTTTT
J: TRBJ1-3; size: NA; D: NA; V: TRBV6-1; CDR3: CASSEEGTIGNTIYF; DNA: TGTGCCAGCAGTGAAGAGGGGACAATTGGAAACACCATATATTTT
J: TRBJ2-7; size: NA; D: NA; V: TRBV27; CDR3: CASSSGDLYEQYF; DNA: TGTGCCAGCAGTTCGGGAGATCTTTACGAGCAGTACTTC